Below are 8 T cell receptor beta chains sequenced from a single sample in a study of lymphopenia after photon versus proton radiotherapy. The protocol was immunoSEQ multiplex PCR, while the TCRdb copy is restricted to in-frame clones and leaves out a portion. Among tens of thousands of clones listed, roughly 84% were seen once. This specimen was peripheral blood, taken from a patient treated with proton-based radiotherapy. These receptors were obtained from a woman aged 70 to 79 with pancreatic cancer.

This chain connects TRBV6-4 to TRBJ1-4; TRBD1 is a possible D gene (5 bases). CDR3 length equals 13 residues. With 6 bases removed from V and 6 bases from J, the gap between germline ends came to 11 bases. The germline V gene encodes CDR1 MRHNA and CDR2 SNTAGT. The CDR3 nucleotides read TGTGCCAGCAGCCAGACAGTTTATGAAAAACTGTTTTTT. This codes for CASSQTVYEKLFF.

The chain couples TRBV18 to TRBJ2-1; the match to TRBD1 covers 7 bases. Looked up from germline, CDR1 is KGHSH and CDR2 is LQKENI. The V segment lost 5 bases and the J segment 0 bases; nucleotides outside the gene matches: 10. CDR3 length equals 17 residues. The CDR3 nucleotides read TGTGCCAGCTCATCCTCCCGGGACAGCAGCTCCTACAATGAGCAGTTCTTC. As protein: CASSSSRDSSSYNEQFF.

This chain joins TRBV6-1 and TRBJ1-4, with D hard to call. Germline V gene lookup returns CDR1 MNHNS and CDR2 SASEGT. Deletions cut 1 base from V and 7 bases from J, with 13 bases between. The CDR3 contains 15 residues. The CDR3 protein is CASSEELGRGEKLFF. DNA of the CDR3: TGTGCCAGCAGTGAAGAGCTCGGAAGAGGTGAAAAACTGTTTTTT.

This chain joins TRBV11-2 and TRBJ2-3; TRBD2 matches at 8 bases. Trimming at V came to 0 bases and at J to 2 bases, leaving 10 bases not matched to a gene. CDR1 is SGHAT, CDR2 FQNNGV, per germline. This CDR3 contains 18 residues. The CDR3 loop is CASSLDILVAGNTDTQYF. For the CDR3, the DNA is TGTGCCAGCAGCTTAGACATACTAGTAGCGGGAAACACAGATACGCAGTATTTT. Looking up the rest from reference TRBV11-2 and TRBJ2-3 gives the full variable domain: EAGVAQSPRYKIIEKRQSVAFWCNPISGHATLYWYQQILGQGPKLLIQFQNNGVVDDSQLPKDRFSAERLKGVDSTLKIQPAKLEDSAVYLCASSLDILVAGNTDTQYFGPGTRLTVL.

The chain employs TRBV5-1 and TRBJ1-1, with D perhaps TRBD1 (5 bases). The CDR3 spans 14 residues. Between the trimmed V and J ends, which lost 1 base and 0 bases, there was a span of 7 bases. CDR1 is SGHRS, CDR2 YFSETQ, per germline. In DNA, the CDR3 is TGCGCCAGCAGCTTGTTGGGGGTGAACACTGAAGCTTTCTTT. This sequence encodes CASSLLGVNTEAFF.

Details on this clone: This could be a read error, since a much larger clone is one nucleotide away. The gene calls are TRBV7-7 and TRBJ1-2, with 7 bases lining up with TRBD1. The germline CDR1 and CDR2 sequences are SSHAT and FNYEAQ (reference sequence). This CDR3 is built from 14 residues. The CDR3 here is CVSSPLGQHYGYTF. The CDR3 bases are TGTGTTAGCAGTCCCTTGGGACAGCACTATGGCTACACCTTC.

This clone has more than one count but fewer than ten. This chain uses TRBV27 with TRBJ2-4; 7 positions agree with TRBD1. Germline CDR1 MNHEY, CDR2 SMNVEV (reference sequence). CDR3 length equals 16 residues. The V segment lost 4 bases and the J segment 0 bases; nucleotides outside the gene matches: 6. The CDR3 loop reads CASSSGGIGAKNIQYF. CDR3 nucleotides: TGTGCCAGCAGTTCAGGGGGAATCGGAGCCAAAAACATTCAGTACTTC.

This chain joins TRBV11-2 and TRBJ1-6; no definite D call. The CDR3 is made up of 18 amino acids. V was shortened by 1 base and J by 0 bases, with 13 bases between the two germline ends. Germline V gives CDR1 SGHAT, CDR2 FQNNGV. This chain's CDR3 is CASSLAFRGSSYNSPLHF. The CDR3 DNA reads TGTGCCAGCAGCTTAGCATTTCGAGGGAGCTCCTATAATTCACCCCTCCACTTT.